The rows below give T cell receptor beta chains drawn from one sample of a study of chemoradiotherapy in HPV16-positive cancers. Generated by immunoSEQ multiplex PCR, the TCRdb table keeps only in-frame clones and is missing some. The sample shows 30,000 to 40,000 clones, about 90% of them seen only once. Source: blood, taken from a patient who underwent chemoradiotherapy. These receptors were taken from a human donor with HPV-associated anogenital cancer. Both conserved end residues are part of each CDR3. Fields, in order: J gene, clone size, D gene, CDR3 length, V gene, CDR3 protein, CDR3 DNA. The D gene is left open where the match is weak. For some rows the clone size is stated as once, few or many, or as a class when expanded; others skip it.

>TRBJ1-2|.|.|13|TRBV5-1
CASSGVDGWGYTF
TGCGCCAGCAGCGGGGTGGACGGCTGGGGCTACACCTTC
>TRBJ2-7|.|.|14|TRBV5-1
CASSWLQASYEQYF
TGCGCCAGCAGCTGGCTACAGGCGTCCTACGAGCAGTACTTC
>TRBJ2-5|.|TRBD2|19|TRBV4-1
CASSHRIGLGAGDQETQYF
TGCGCCAGCAGCCACCGCATTGGCTTGGGCGCGGGGGACCAAGAGACCCAGTACTTC
>TRBJ2-3|.|.|12|TRBV6-6
CATTPSGPTQYF
TGTGCCACAACCCCGTCCGGACCTACGCAGTATTTT
>TRBJ2-1|.|TRBD2|16|TRBV5-1
CASSYTPAGVYNEQFF
TGCGCCAGCAGCTACACACCAGCGGGGGTATACAATGAGCAGTTCTTC
>TRBJ1-1|.|.|14|TRBV13
CASSLRPVETEAFF
TGTGCCAGCAGCCTCCGTCCGGTGGAGACTGAAGCTTTCTTT
>TRBJ2-2|.|.|13|TRBV5-1
CASQDREGGELFF
TGCGCCAGCCAAGACAGGGAGGGCGGGGAGCTGTTTTTT
>TRBJ1-2|.|.|14|TRBV2
CASSGHRSNYGYTF
TGTGCCAGCAGTGGCCACAGGAGTAACTATGGCTACACCTTC
>TRBJ1-3|.|TRBD1|16|TRBV5-6
CASSLRTGVRGNTIYF
TGTGCCAGCAGCTTGAGGACAGGGGTTAGGGGAAACACCATATATTTT
>TRBJ1-3|.|.|16|TRBV5-6
CASSSRRAGRRNTIYF
TGTGCCAGCAGCTCCAGGCGGGCAGGGCGTAGAAACACCATATATTTT
>TRBJ2-3|.|.|15|TRBV7-9
CASTAVDGPPDTQYF
TGTGCCAGCACAGCAGTAGACGGTCCCCCAGATACGCAGTATTTT
>TRBJ2-7|.|.|13|TRBV2
CASSETVGYEQYF
TGTGCCAGCAGTGAAACGGTAGGCTACGAGCAGTACTTC
>TRBJ2-1|.|TRBD2|16|TRBV29-1
CSVESPSQRGGKEQFF
TGCAGCGTTGAAAGCCCCTCGCAGCGGGGGGGCAAAGAGCAGTTCTTC
>TRBJ2-1|.|.|15|TRBV6-5
CASSYRWGANNEQFF
TGTGCCAGCAGTTACCGGTGGGGGGCCAACAATGAGCAGTTCTTC
>TRBJ1-1|.|.|15|TRBV18
CASSQTSQLNTEAFF
TGTGCCAGCTCCCAAACATCCCAGCTGAACACTGAAGCTTTCTTT
>TRBJ2-3|.|.|15|TRBV7-3
CASSAAYRDTDTQYF
TGTGCCAGCAGCGCCGCTTACAGGGATACAGATACGCAGTATTTT
>TRBJ1-3|.|TRBD1|13|TRBV6-5
CASRPTGGNTIYF
TGTGCCAGCAGACCGACAGGGGGAAACACCATATATTTT
>TRBJ1-1|.|.|13|TRBV19
CASSISGISEAFF
TGTGCCAGTAGTATATCAGGGATCTCTGAAGCTTTCTTT
>TRBJ1-2|.|.|16|TRBV7-2
CASSLRAGNRYYGYTF
TGTGCCAGCAGCTTAAGGGCAGGGAATCGATACTATGGCTACACCTTC
>TRBJ2-1|.|.|14|TRBV7-3
CASSQGIGYNEQFF
TGTGCCAGCAGCCAGGGTATCGGGTACAATGAGCAGTTCTTC
>TRBJ1-2|once|.|13|TRBV4-1
CASSPSRTSGYTF
TGCGCCAGCAGCCCCTCTCGGACAAGCGGCTACACCTTC
>TRBJ2-7|.|TRBD2|15|TRBV7-3
CASSQTGGRSYEQYF
TGTGCCAGCAGCCAAACGGGGGGGCGCTCCTACGAGCAGTACTTC
>TRBJ2-3|.|.|12|TRBV27
CASRDPTDTQYF
TGTGCCAGCAGGGATCCCACAGATACGCAGTATTTT
>TRBJ1-6|.|TRBD1|17|TRBV4-1
CASSLLRTGDYNSPLHF
TGCGCCAGCAGCCTACTAAGGACAGGAGACTATAATTCACCCCTCCACTTT
>TRBJ1-5|.|TRBD1|16|TRBV7-2
CASSSRGPPSNQPQHF
TGTGCCAGCAGCTCCAGGGGGCCTCCTAGCAATCAGCCCCAGCATTTT
>TRBJ2-1|.|.|13|TRBV5-8
CASSFAAWNEQFF
TGTGCCAGCAGCTTCGCGGCGTGGAATGAGCAGTTCTTC
>TRBJ2-1|.|TRBD2|15|TRBV5-1
CASTSSSGGAQEQFF
TGCGCCAGCACCTCCTCTAGCGGGGGGGCCCAGGAGCAGTTCTTC
>TRBJ1-4|.|TRBD1|15|TRBV2
CASSVRQGANEKLFF
TGTGCCAGCAGTGTCCGACAGGGGGCTAATGAAAAACTGTTTTTT
>TRBJ2-1|.|TRBD1|16|TRBV5-5
CASSADRGVTYNEQFF
TGTGCCAGCAGCGCCGACAGGGGAGTAACCTACAATGAGCAGTTCTTC
>TRBJ2-2|.|.|14|TRBV7-3
CASSPKPGAGELFF
TGTGCCAGCAGCCCGAAGCCAGGGGCCGGGGAGCTGTTTTTT
>TRBJ1-6|.|.|13|TRBV9
CASSVVVNSPLHF
TGTGCCAGCAGCGTAGTGGTGAATTCACCCCTCCACTTT
>TRBJ1-1|.|TRBD1|15|TRBV11-3
CASSSGQGARSEAFF
TGTGCCAGCAGCTCGGGACAGGGGGCGAGGAGTGAAGCTTTCTTT
>TRBJ2-2|.|TRBD1|14|TRBV29-1
CSAGTGLNTGELFF
TGCAGCGCTGGGACAGGGTTGAACACCGGGGAGCTGTTTTTT
>TRBJ2-3|.|TRBD2|15|TRBV6-4
CASSPGLAGVDTQYF
TGTGCCAGCAGTCCAGGACTAGCGGGGGTAGATACGCAGTATTTT
>TRBJ1-1|.|.|13|TRBV18
CASSRLPGTEAFF
TGTGCCAGCTCCCGGCTCCCGGGAACTGAAGCTTTCTTT
>TRBJ2-1|once|.|13|TRBV2
CASTFEDYNEQFF
TGTGCCAGCACGTTTGAGGACTACAATGAGCAGTTCTTC
>TRBJ1-5|.|.|12|TRBV19
CASNYEDQPQHF
TGTGCCAGTAACTATGAGGATCAGCCCCAGCATTTT
>TRBJ1-6|once|.|16|TRBV30
CAWETLGGPGGEPLHF
TGTGCCTGGGAGACCCTCGGGGGCCCGGGTGGGGAACCCCTCCACTTT
>TRBJ1-5|.|TRBD1|16|TRBV6-6
CASRSEGAGKGGPQHF
TGTGCCAGCAGATCAGAGGGGGCGGGAAAGGGTGGGCCCCAGCATTTT
>TRBJ1-2|.|TRBD1|14|TRBV7-9
CASSRGQGNYGYTF
TGTGCCAGCAGCCGGGGACAGGGCAACTATGGCTACACCTTC
>TRBJ2-1|.|TRBD2|17|TRBV9
CASSVPLSGGDPNEQFF
TGTGCCAGCAGCGTTCCCCTTAGCGGGGGAGATCCCAATGAGCAGTTCTTC
>TRBJ1-3|.|.|15|TRBV14
CASSSNRASGNTIYF
TGTGCCAGCAGCTCGAACAGGGCGAGTGGAAACACCATATATTTT
>TRBJ2-7|.|TRBD2|14|TRBV29-1
CSVDGLAGYYEQYF
TGCAGCGTTGATGGCCTAGCGGGGTACTACGAGCAGTACTTC
>TRBJ2-1|.|.|12|TRBV5-5
CASSYGWNEQFF
TGTGCCAGCAGCTATGGGTGGAATGAGCAGTTCTTC
>TRBJ1-5|.|.|15|TRBV27
CASSLYAASNQPQHF
TGTGCCAGCAGTTTATATGCAGCTAGCAATCAGCCCCAGCATTTT
>TRBJ1-2|.|.|15|TRBV19
CASSSAGVRNYGYTF
TGTGCCAGTAGTAGCGCCGGGGTGAGGAACTATGGCTACACCTTC
>TRBJ1-4|.|.|14|TRBV9
CASSVDQGWGKLFF
TGTGCCAGCAGCGTAGATCAGGGCTGGGGAAAACTGTTTTTT
>TRBJ1-4|.|.|12|TRBV6-1
CASSNLGLKLFF
TGTGCCAGCAGTAATCTCGGGCTTAAACTGTTTTTT
>TRBJ2-7|.|TRBD1|15|TRBV27
CASSPYRGPSYEQYF
TGTGCCAGCAGTCCCTACAGGGGACCGTCCTACGAGCAGTACTTC
>TRBJ2-2|.|TRBD2|17|TRBV30
CAWSVPRLAGHTGELFF
TGTGCCTGGAGTGTACCCAGGCTAGCGGGGCACACCGGGGAGCTGTTTTTT
>TRBJ1-1|.|.|14|TRBV27
CASSRGGQTSEAFF
TGTGCCAGCAGTCGGGGGGGGCAGACGTCTGAAGCTTTCTTT
>TRBJ1-1|.|.|17|TRBV7-2
CASSLSPQRAPHTEAFF
TGTGCCAGCAGCTTAAGCCCCCAGAGGGCGCCTCACACTGAAGCTTTCTTT
>TRBJ2-3|.|.|15|TRBV4-3
CASSQGTESTDTQYF
TGCGCCAGCAGCCAAGGGACAGAGAGCACAGATACGCAGTATTTT